This T cell receptor (beta chain) emerged from a study of cytomegalovirus exposure and HLA in healthy donors. Trimming stripped 4 bases from V and 2 bases from J, with 9 bases between. Germline V lookup: CDR1 MDHEN, CDR2 SYDVKM. This CDR3 has 13 amino acids. The repertoire was sequenced with immunoSEQ multiplex PCR; TCRdb's copy has only in-frame clones and lacks some. Of 97,000 or so clones listed, approximately 84% are singletons. The sequenced sample consisted of PBMCs. The receptor was isolated from a man between 18 and 29 years old in good health and CMV-seropositive. The rearrangement uses TRBV28 and TRBJ2-7; TRBD2 is a possible D gene (7 bases). This CDR3 reads CASSWEGAYEQYF. In DNA form, the CDR3 reads TGTGCCAGCAGTTGGGAGGGGGCCTACGAGCAGTACTTC.